These 18 T cell receptor beta chains were sequenced from one sample in a study of blood T cell repertoires in COVID-19. Repertoires were generated with immunoSEQ multiplex PCR, while TCRdb's copy carries only in-frame clones and drops some. The data hold hundreds of thousands of clones, with approximately 83% observed a single time. What was sequenced was PBMCs or T cells enriched from blood (not recorded which). These receptors were collected from a woman aged 45 to 65 who had been exposed to COVID-19.

Of note for this clone: A much larger clone lies one base from this, so it may be a read error. The chain carries TRBV5-6 and TRBJ2-7, with 9 bases aligning to TRBD1. Per the germline V gene, CDR1 is SGHDT and CDR2 is YYEEEE. The CDR3 spans 14 residues. Trimming removed 3 bases from V and 1 base from J; junction bases left unmatched: 2. CDR3 nucleotides: TGTGCCAGCAGCTGGGGGACAGGGTCCTACGAGCAGTACTTC. Its protein product is CASSWGTGSYEQYF.

The chain uses TRBV3-1 (or the pseudogene TRBV3-2) and TRBJ2-4; tentatively, D is TRBD2 (5 bases). The germline CDR1 and CDR2 sequences are LGHDT and YNNKEL (reference sequence). The CDR3 is made up of 16 amino acids. V lost 1 base, J lost 0 bases, and 10 bases lay in between. The CDR3 loop reads CASSQGGWLAKNIQYF. DNA of the CDR3: TGTGCCAGCAGCCAAGGAGGGTGGCTAGCCAAAAACATTCAGTACTTC.

V usage is TRBV6-4 and J usage is TRBJ1-1, with D perhaps TRBD1 (5 bases). Looked up from germline, CDR1 is MRHNA and CDR2 is SNTAGT. The CDR3 extends over 14 amino acids. V dropped 0 bases and J dropped 6 bases, with 11 bases sitting between them. CDR3 sequence: CASSDSGGQPEAFF. For the CDR3, the DNA is TGTGCCAGCAGTGACTCAGGTGGACAACCTGAAGCTTTCTTT.

V and J are TRBV27 and TRBJ1-6; D is undetermined. The CDR3 spans 12 residues. Germline V gene data show CDR1 as MNHEY and CDR2 as SMNVEV (reference sequence). V was trimmed by 2 bases and J by 8 bases, leaving 4 bases between them. The CDR3 is CASSLGHSPLHF. DNA of the CDR3: TGTGCCAGCAGTTTAGGGCATTCACCCCTCCACTTT.

Comments on this clone: The same CDR3 arises from other DNA sequences in this sample as well. This chain links TRBV19 with TRBJ1-1, with 11 bases identical to TRBD1. The V gene's germline CDR1 is LNHDA and CDR2 SQIVND (reference sequence). There are 16 residues in the CDR3. V lost 3 bases, J lost 0 bases, and 3 bases stayed unmatched. CDR3 nucleotides: TGTGCCAGTAGTATTGGGACAGGGGGGATGAACACTGAAGCTTTCTTT. Translation: CASSIGTGGMNTEAFF. Combining the CDR3 with reference TRBV19 and TRBJ1-1 gives the whole variable domain DGGITQSPKYLFRKEGQNVTLSCEQNLNHDAMYWYRQDPGQGLRLIYYSQIVNDFQKGDIAEGYSVSREKKESFPLTVTSAQKNPTAFYLCASSIGTGGMNTEAFFGQGTRLTVV.

The chain has TRBV6-5 and TRBJ1-4, with a tentative D call TRBD1 (5 bases). Looked up from germline, CDR1 is MNHEY and CDR2 is SVGAGI. The V and J ends lost 10 bases and 4 bases respectively, with 16 bases between them. The CDR3 runs 14 residues. CDR3 loop: CATTLGGGNEKLFF. The CDR3 bases are TGTGCCACCACCCTCGGGGGGGGTAATGAAAAACTGTTTTTT.

The chain carries TRBV5-1 and TRBJ1-5; TRBD1 might be the D (6 bases). This CDR3 spans 16 amino acids. V lost 4 bases and J lost 3, with 17 bases in between. Germline V gene lookup returns CDR1 SGHRS and CDR2 YFSETQ. CDR3 bases: TGCGCCAGCAGCCCAGGGGCCGGAGGAGCCAATCAGCCCCAGCATTTT. This codes for CASSPGAGGANQPQHF.

The chain combines TRBV5-4 with TRBJ2-1; TRBD1 matches at 10 bases. V lost 4 bases, J lost 4 bases, and 8 bases stayed unmatched. In germline, CDR1 is SGHNT, CDR2 YYREEE (reference sequence). CDR3 length: 16 residues. The CDR3 DNA sequence: TGTGCCAGCAGCGACAGGGGGCGCGGGTATTACAATGAGCAGTTCTTC. It translates to CASSDRGRGYYNEQFF.

The V call is TRBV10-3, the J call TRBJ1-3; no firm D call. V dropped 4 bases and J dropped 7 bases, with 11 bases sitting between them. Germline V gives CDR1 ENHRY, CDR2 SYGVKD. This CDR3 region has 13 residues. The CDR3 nucleotides read TGTGCCATCAGTGGGCGGGAAAAGAACACCATATATTTT. This codes for CAISGREKNTIYF.

The chain recombines TRBV13 with TRBJ2-2; tentatively, D is TRBD1 (5 bases). The V end lost 5 bases, the J end lost 1 base, and 8 bases lay between the germline ends. Germline V gene sequence: CDR1 PRHDT, CDR2 FYEKMQ (reference sequence). CDR3 size: 14 residues. The CDR3 nucleotides are TGTGCCAGCAGCACTCAGGGGAACACCGGGGAGCTGTTTTTT. Amino acids: CASSTQGNTGELFF.

The chain couples TRBV25-1 to TRBJ2-2; maybe TRBD1 (5 bases). Looked up from germline, CDR1 is MGHDK and CDR2 is SYGVNS. Trimming removed 5 bases at V and 6 bases at J, with 25 bases between. The CDR3 is made up of 18 amino acids. The CDR3 DNA is TGTGCCAGCAGTACCTTTACCCCCAGGGAATTTTGGTCCGGGGAGCTGTTTTTT. Protein sequence: CASSTFTPREFWSGELFF. Full variable domain (remainder filled in from reference TRBV25-1 and TRBJ2-2): EADIYQTPRYLVIGTGKKITLECSQTMGHDKMYWYQQDPGMELHLIHYSYGVNSTEKGDLSSESTVSRIRTEHFPLTLESARPSHTSQYLCASSTFTPREFWSGELFFGEGSRLTVL.

The chain combines TRBV4-3 with TRBJ1-2; D unresolved. V shed 0 bases and J shed 7 bases, with 15 bases lying between them. Germline V gene data show CDR1 as LGHNA and CDR2 as YSLEER. The CDR3 extends over 15 amino acids. CDR3 DNA: TGCGCCAGCAGCCAAGATCGAGTTCGGGGTCGTGGCTACACCTTC. Translated: CASSQDRVRGRGYTF.

The rearrangement uses TRBV5-1 and TRBJ2-1; D might be TRBD2 (5 bases). Trimming removed 0 bases from V and 6 bases from J, with 10 bases in between. Germline assignment: CDR1 SGHRS and CDR2 YFSETQ. The CDR3 is 14 amino acids. CDR3 region: CASSLAVGGNEQFF. The CDR3 DNA follows: TGCGCCAGCAGCTTGGCCGTTGGAGGCAATGAGCAGTTCTTC. Filled out from reference TRBV5-1 and TRBJ2-1, the complete variable domain reads KAGVTQTPRYLIKTRGQQVTLSCSPISGHRSVSWYQQTPGQGLQFLFEYFSETQRNKGNFPGRFSGRQFSNSRSEMNVSTLELGDSALYLCASSLAVGGNEQFFGPGTRLTVL.

This rearrangement joins TRBV6-5 to TRBJ1-5; D unresolved. Germline CDR1 is MNHEY and CDR2 is SVGAGI. V was pared by 8 bases and J by 4 bases, with 18 bases between. The CDR3 sequence is 15 residues long. Here the CDR3 DNA reads TGTGCCAGCCGAGTACCCGGCGGCGATAATCAGCCCCAGCATTTT. This gives the protein CASRVPGGDNQPQHF.

The chain has TRBV4-3 and TRBJ1-2, with D tentatively TRBD1 (5 bases). Trimming left V 1 base short and J 4 bases short, with 13 bases between. CDR3 length: 15 residues. The germline V gene encodes CDR1 LGHNA and CDR2 YSLEER. The CDR3 loop reads CASSQVGGNLYGYTF. The CDR3 DNA sequence: TGCGCCAGCAGCCAAGTGGGGGGGAACCTCTATGGCTACACCTTC.

The V gene is TRBV15, the J gene TRBJ1-5; D is unresolved. CDR1 is LNHNV and CDR2 is YYDKDF in the germline V gene (reference sequence). V lost 8 bases and J 7 bases, leaving 12 bases between the germline ends. The CDR3 runs to 12 residues. The CDR3 DNA reads TGTGCCACCTCACAGTCCAGACAGCCCCAGCATTTT. It encodes CATSQSRQPQHF.

This clone was seen a single time. The V call is TRBV6-1, the J call TRBJ1-1, with 8 bases fitting TRBD1. CDR1 is MNHNS, CDR2 SASEGT, per germline. The CDR3 runs 17 residues. Unmatched junction bases numbered 6, after V lost 0 bases and J lost 0 bases. In nucleotides, the CDR3 is TGTGCCAGCAGTGAAGCAGCAGGGGGCTATTTGAACACTGAAGCTTTCTTT. Translated, it gives CASSEAAGGYLNTEAFF.

The rearrangement links TRBV6-1 to TRBJ1-1; TRBD1 might be the D (5 bases). The germline V gene has CDR1 MNHNS and CDR2 SASEGT. CDR3 length equals 14 residues. V was clipped by 2 bases and J by 4 bases, with 11 bases between them. This chain's CDR3 is CASSENGGITEAFF. CDR3 nucleotides: TGTGCCAGCAGTGAAAACGGGGGGATCACTGAAGCTTTCTTT.